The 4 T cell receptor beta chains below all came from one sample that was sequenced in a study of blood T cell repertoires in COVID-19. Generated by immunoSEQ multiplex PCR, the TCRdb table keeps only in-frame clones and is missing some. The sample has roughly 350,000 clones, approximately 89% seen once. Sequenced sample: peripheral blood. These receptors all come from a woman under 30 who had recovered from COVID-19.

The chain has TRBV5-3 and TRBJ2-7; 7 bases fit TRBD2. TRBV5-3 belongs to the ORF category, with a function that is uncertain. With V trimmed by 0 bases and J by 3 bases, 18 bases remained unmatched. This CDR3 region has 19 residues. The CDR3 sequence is CARSLVDGRRGAYYYEQYV. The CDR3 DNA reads TGTGCCAGAAGCTTGGTTGACGGGAGGAGGGGAGCCTACTACTACGAGCAGTACGTC.

The DNA for the CDR3 is TGTGCCATCAGTGTAGACAGGGAAAGAAATCAGCCCCAGCATTTT. Its protein product is CAISVDRERNQPQHF. The gene calls are TRBV10-3 and TRBJ1-5, with 7 bases identical to TRBD1. Trimming at V came to 4 bases and at J to 4 bases, leaving 7 bases not matched to a gene. The length of the CDR3 is 15 residues. Germline CDR1 reads ENHRY; CDR2 reads SYGVKD.

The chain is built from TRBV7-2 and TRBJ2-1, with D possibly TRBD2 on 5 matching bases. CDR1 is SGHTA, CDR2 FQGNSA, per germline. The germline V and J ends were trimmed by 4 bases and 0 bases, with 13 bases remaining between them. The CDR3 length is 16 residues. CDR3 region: CASSSRGLGSYNEQFF. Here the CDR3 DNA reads TGTGCCAGCAGCTCTCGCGGACTTGGCTCCTACAATGAGCAGTTCTTC.

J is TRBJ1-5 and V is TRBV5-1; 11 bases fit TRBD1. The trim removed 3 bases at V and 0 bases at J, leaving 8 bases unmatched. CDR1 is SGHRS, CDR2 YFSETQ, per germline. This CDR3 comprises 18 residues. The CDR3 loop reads CASSSYPGQGDSNQPQHF. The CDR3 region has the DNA TGCGCCAGCAGCTCATATCCGGGACAGGGGGATAGCAATCAGCCCCAGCATTTT.